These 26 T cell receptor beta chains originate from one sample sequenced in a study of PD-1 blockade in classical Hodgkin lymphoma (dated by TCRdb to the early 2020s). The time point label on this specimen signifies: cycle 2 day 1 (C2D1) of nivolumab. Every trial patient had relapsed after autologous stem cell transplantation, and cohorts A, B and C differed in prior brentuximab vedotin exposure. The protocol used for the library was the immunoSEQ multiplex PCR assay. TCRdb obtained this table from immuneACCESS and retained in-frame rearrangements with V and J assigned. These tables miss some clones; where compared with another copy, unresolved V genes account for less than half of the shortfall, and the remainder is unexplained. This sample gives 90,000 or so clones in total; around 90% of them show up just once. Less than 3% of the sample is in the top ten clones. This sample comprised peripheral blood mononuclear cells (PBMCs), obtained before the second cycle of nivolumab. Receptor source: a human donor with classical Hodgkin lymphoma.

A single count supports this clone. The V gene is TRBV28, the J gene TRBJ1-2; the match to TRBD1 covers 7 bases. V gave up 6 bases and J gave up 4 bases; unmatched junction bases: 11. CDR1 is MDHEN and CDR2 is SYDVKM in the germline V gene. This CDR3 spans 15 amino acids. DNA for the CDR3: TGTGCCAGCAGCCTCAAGCGGGACAGTCCCTATGGCTACACCTTC. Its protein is CASSLKRDSPYGYTF.

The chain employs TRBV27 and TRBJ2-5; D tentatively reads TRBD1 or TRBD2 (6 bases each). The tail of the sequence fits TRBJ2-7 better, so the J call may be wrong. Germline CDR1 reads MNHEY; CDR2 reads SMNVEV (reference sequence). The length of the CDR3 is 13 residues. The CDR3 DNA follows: TGTGCCAGCAGTTATGGTAGGGGGGTCGAGCAGTACTTC. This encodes CASSYGRGVEQYF.

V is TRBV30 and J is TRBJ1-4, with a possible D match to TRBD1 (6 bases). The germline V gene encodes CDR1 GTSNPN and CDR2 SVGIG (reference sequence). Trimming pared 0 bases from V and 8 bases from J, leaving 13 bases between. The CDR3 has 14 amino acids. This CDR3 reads CAWSVGQGQEKLFF. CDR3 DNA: TGTGCCTGGAGTGTCGGGCAGGGACAAGAAAAACTGTTTTTT.

The CDR3: CASNLGQEQYF. The DNA for the CDR3 is TGTGCCAGCAATCTGGGGCAAGAGCAGTACTTC. The chain uses TRBV28 and TRBJ2-7, with a tentative D call TRBD1 (5 bases). The CDR3 consists of 11 residues. Germline V gives CDR1 MDHEN, CDR2 SYDVKM. V was trimmed by 7 bases and J by 7 bases, leaving 11 bases between them.

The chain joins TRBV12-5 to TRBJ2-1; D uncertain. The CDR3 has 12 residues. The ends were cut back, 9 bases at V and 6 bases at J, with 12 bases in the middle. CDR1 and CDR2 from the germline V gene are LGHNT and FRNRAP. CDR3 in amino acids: CASQPSGNEQFF. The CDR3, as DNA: TGTGCTAGCCAACCGTCGGGCAATGAGCAGTTCTTC.

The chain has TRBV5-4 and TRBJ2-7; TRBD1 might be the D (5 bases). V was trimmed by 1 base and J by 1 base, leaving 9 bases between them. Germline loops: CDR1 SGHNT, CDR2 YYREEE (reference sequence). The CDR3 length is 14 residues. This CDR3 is CASSLLQGSYEQYF. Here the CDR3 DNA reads TGTGCCAGCAGCTTGCTTCAGGGATCCTACGAGCAGTACTTC.

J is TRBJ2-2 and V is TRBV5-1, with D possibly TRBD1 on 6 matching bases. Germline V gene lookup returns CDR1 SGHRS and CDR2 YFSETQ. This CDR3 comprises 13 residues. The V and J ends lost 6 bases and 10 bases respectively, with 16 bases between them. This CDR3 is CASTRDTRQELFF. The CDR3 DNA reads TGCGCCAGCACACGGGACACCCGACAGGAGCTGTTTTTT.

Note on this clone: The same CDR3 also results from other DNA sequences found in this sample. Written as DNA, the CDR3 is TGTGCCAGCAGTTTGAGCAGGGGGATCGCCTACGAGCAGTACTTC. Translating gives CASSLSRGIAYEQYF. V gene TRBV27 combines with J gene TRBJ2-7; 7 bases fit TRBD1. Germline V gene data show CDR1 as MNHEY and CDR2 as SMNVEV (reference sequence). J lost 2 bases, V lost 3 bases, and 7 bases had no gene match. This CDR3 region has 15 residues.

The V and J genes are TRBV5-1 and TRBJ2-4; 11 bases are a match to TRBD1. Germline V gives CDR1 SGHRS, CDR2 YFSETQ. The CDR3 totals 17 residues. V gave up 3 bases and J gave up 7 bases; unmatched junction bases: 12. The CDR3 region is CASSSRTGGEKLNIQYF. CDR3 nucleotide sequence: TGCGCCAGCAGCTCCAGGACAGGGGGCGAAAAGTTGAACATTCAGTACTTC.

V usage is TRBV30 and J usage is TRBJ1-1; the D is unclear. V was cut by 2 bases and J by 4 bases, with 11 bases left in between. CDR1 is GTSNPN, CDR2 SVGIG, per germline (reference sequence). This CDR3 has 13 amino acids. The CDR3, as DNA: TGTGCCTGGAGTTCCCTAGGTGTCACTGAAGCTTTCTTT. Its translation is CAWSSLGVTEAFF.

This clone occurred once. CDR3 in DNA: TGTGCCAGCAGCTTGGGGGGGCGGGTCGAGCAGTACTTC. This translates into CASSLGGRVEQYF. V usage is TRBV11-2 and J usage is TRBJ2-7; perhaps TRBD2 as D (7 bases). Germline V gives CDR1 SGHAT, CDR2 FQNNGV. This CDR3 contains 13 residues. The ends were cut back, 3 bases at V and 6 bases at J, with 12 bases in the middle.

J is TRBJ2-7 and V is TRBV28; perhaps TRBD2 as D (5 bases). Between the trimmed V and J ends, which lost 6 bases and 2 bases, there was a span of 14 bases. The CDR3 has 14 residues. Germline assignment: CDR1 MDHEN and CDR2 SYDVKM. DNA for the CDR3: TGTGCCAGCAGGGACTTAGGCAGCACCTACGAGCAGTACTTC. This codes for CASRDLGSTYEQYF.

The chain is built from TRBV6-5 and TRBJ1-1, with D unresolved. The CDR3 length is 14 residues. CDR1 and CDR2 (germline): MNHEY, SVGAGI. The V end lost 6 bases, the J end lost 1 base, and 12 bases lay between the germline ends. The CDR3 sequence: CASSSITGNTEAFF. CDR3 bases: TGTGCCAGCAGCTCGATAACGGGGAACACTGAAGCTTTCTTT.

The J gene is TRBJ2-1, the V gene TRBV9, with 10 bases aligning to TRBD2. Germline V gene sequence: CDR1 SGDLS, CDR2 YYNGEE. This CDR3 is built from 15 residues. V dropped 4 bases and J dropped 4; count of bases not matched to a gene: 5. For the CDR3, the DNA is TGTGCCAGCAGCTTCGGACTAGCGGAGTACAATGAGCAGTTCTTC. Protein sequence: CASSFGLAEYNEQFF.

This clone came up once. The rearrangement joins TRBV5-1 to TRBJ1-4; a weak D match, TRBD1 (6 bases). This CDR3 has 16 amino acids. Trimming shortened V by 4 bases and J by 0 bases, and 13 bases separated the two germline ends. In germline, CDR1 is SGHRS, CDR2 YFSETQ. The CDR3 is CASSPGQIATNEKLFF. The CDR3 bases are TGCGCCAGCAGCCCAGGACAGATTGCAACTAATGAAAAACTGTTTTTT. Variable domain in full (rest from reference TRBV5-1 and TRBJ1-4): KAGVTQTPRYLIKTRGQQVTLSCSPISGHRSVSWYQQTPGQGLQFLFEYFSETQRNKGNFPGRFSGRQFSNSRSEMNVSTLELGDSALYLCASSPGQIATNEKLFFGSGTQLSVL.

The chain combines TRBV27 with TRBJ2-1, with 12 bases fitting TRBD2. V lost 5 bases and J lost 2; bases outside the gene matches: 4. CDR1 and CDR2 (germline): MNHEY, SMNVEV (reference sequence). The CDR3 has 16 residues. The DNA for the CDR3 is TGTGCCAGCAGTGCCGGACTAGCGGGGACCTACAATGAGCAGTTCTTC. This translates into CASSAGLAGTYNEQFF.

In DNA form, the CDR3 reads TGTGCCAGCAGTGATCGCGGGCCCTCCTACGAGCAGTACTTC. Residues: CASSDRGPSYEQYF. V and J are TRBV25-1 and TRBJ2-7, with TRBD2 as a possible D gene (5 bases). Germline CDR1 reads MGHDK; CDR2 reads SYGVNS. CDR3 length: 14 amino acids. V was pared by 3 bases and J by 0 bases, with 9 bases between.

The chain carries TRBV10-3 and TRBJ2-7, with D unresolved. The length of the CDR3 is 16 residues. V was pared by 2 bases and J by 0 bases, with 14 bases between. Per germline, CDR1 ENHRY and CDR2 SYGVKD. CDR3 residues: CAISETESQSSYEQYF. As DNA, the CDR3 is TGTGCCATCAGTGAGACTGAGAGCCAAAGCTCCTACGAGCAGTACTTC.

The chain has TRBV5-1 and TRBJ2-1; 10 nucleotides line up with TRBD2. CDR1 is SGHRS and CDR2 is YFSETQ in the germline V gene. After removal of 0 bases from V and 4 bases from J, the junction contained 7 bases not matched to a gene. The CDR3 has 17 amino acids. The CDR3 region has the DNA TGCGCCAGCAGCTTGGTTCTAGCGGGAGTCATTTACAATGAGCAGTTCTTC. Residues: CASSLVLAGVIYNEQFF.

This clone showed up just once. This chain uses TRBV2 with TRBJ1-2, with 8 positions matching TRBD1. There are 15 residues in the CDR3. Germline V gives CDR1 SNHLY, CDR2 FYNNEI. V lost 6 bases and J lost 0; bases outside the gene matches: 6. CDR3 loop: CASRAGQGANYGYTF. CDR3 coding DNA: TGTGCCAGCAGGGCCGGACAGGGAGCTAACTATGGCTACACCTTC.

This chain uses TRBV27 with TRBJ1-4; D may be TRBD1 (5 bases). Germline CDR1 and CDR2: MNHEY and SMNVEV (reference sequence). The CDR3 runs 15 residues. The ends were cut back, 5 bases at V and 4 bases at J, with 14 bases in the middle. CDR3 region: CASSPGLSDNEKLFF. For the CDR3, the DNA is TGTGCCAGCAGTCCAGGGTTGTCTGATAATGAAAAACTGTTTTTT.

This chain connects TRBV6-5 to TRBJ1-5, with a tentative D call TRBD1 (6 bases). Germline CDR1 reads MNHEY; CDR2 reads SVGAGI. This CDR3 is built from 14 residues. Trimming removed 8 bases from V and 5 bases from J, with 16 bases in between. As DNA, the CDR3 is TGTGCCAGCGGAACAGGGCTTTGGGATCAGCCCCAGCATTTT. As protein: CASGTGLWDQPQHF.

The CDR3 here is CASSLGLAGAYEQYF. The DNA of the CDR3 is TGTGCCAGCAGTCTCGGACTAGCGGGGGCCTACGAGCAGTACTTC. V gene TRBV4-2 combines with J gene TRBJ2-7; 13 bases fit TRBD2. This CDR3 comprises 15 residues. V trimming: 6 bases; J trimming: 2 bases; junction bases outside the gene matches: 4. The germline V gene has CDR1 LGHNA and CDR2 YNFKEQ.

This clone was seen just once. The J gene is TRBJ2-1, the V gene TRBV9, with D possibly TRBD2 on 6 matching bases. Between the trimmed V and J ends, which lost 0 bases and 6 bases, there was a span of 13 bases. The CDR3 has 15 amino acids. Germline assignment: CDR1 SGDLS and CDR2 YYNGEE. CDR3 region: CASSVGDSFGNEQFF. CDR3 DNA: TGTGCCAGCAGCGTAGGGGACTCTTTCGGCAATGAGCAGTTCTTC.

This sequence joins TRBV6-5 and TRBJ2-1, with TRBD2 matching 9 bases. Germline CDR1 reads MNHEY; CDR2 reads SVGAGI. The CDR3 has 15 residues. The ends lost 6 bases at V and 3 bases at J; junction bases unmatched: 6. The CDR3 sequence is CASSLLAGSYNEQFF. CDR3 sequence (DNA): TGTGCCAGCAGCCTCCTAGCGGGAAGCTACAATGAGCAGTTCTTC.

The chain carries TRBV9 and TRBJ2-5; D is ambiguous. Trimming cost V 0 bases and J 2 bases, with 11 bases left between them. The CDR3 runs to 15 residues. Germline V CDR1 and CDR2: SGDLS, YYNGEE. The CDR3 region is CASSVVGRVQETQYF. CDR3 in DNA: TGTGCCAGCAGCGTAGTAGGGCGAGTTCAAGAGACCCAGTACTTC.